This TCR beta chain was captured in a study of shared clonotypes between healthy human individuals. Overall study context: CD4 naive and CD4 memory each took three plates per donor, while CD8 naive took two and CD8 memory one. Overall study findings and caveats: The diversity represented, both genetic and in exposure history, was limited by few donors.

The CDR3 spans 12 residues. V dropped 5 bases and J dropped 3 bases, with 6 bases sitting between them. Germline CDR1 is SNHLY and CDR2 is FYNNEI. Comment on this clone: As yet, its antigen is unknown. A much larger clone is a single base away; this may be a read error.

Researchers divided each subset's genomic DNA evenly across several immunoSEQ plates. Per the original methods: Owing to the provision of junction-only sequences devoid of quality scores by immunoSEQ, filtering differed. Profiled with immunoSEQ multiplex PCR; TCRdb holds only in-frame clones, not every one. V, J and clone size are taken as reported in that table, and D and trimming were inferred from the DNA itself. The repertoire has about 1.1 million clones, around 82% of them found once; the top ten carry 0.4% to 0.55%. V is TRBV2 and J is TRBJ2-3; no clear D. Sequencing used memory CD4+ T cells from PBMCs. Sample subset: CD45RA-negative fraction. The origin of this receptor is a man in his late teens or twenties in good health. Some clones in this sample may be carry-over from other donors' samples. The CDR3 DNA reads TGTGCCAGCAGTCCTGGAACAGATACGCAGTATTTT. It specifies CASSPGTDTQYF.